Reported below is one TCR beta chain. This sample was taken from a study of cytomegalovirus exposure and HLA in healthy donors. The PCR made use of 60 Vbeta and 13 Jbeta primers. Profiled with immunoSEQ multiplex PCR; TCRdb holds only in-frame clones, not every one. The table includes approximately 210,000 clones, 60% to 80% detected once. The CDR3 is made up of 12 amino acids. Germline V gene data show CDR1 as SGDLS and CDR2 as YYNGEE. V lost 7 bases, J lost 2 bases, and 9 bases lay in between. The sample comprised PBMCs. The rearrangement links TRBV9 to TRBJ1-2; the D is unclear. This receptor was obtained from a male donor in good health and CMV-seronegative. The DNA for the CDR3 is TGTGCCAGCGGTTGGCAGAACTATGGCTACACCTTC. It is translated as CASGWQNYGYTF.